This TCR beta chain is drawn from a study of blood T cell repertoires in COVID-19. Using immunoSEQ multiplex PCR, the repertoire was profiled, and TCRdb retains in-frame clones only, with some absent. The table lists hundreds of thousands of clones, approximately 89% of them singletons. Germline trimming cut 3 bases from V and 7 bases from J; bases unmatched to any gene: 7. This CDR3 has 15 amino acids. Germline CDR1 reads SGHRS; CDR2 reads YFSETQ. The sequence came from an older woman with COVID-19, enrolled during active disease. This rearrangement joins TRBV5-1 to TRBJ1-4; 9 bases map to TRBD1. Sequencing was performed on peripheral blood. The CDR3, as DNA: TGCGCCAGCAGCTCGCCGGACAGGGGTGGTGAAAAACTGTTTTTT. It translates to CASSSPDRGGEKLFF.